Reported below is one T cell receptor beta chain. Its antigen is not identified. The germline gives CDR1 MNHGY, CDR2 SAAAGT. The CDR3 runs 15 residues. With 2 bases clipped from V and 5 bases from J, the junction kept 6 bases outside the gene matches. These data originate in a study of CXCR4 blockade with PD-1 therapy in pancreatic cancer. Findings and limits, study-wide: Convergent selection by common tumor antigens was suggested by nucleotide rearrangement counts. Antigen-specificity overlap of convergent dominant clones remained unconfirmed. Tumor clonality averaged around 0.14 versus 0.05 in healthy blood, not predicting survival.

TCRdb's copy holds only in-frame clones and misses some; the assay was immunoSEQ multiplex PCR. The repertoire consists of several thousand clones, with roughly two fifths occurring once and the leading ten covering around 17%. The archived tumor blocks came from patients without neoadjuvant therapy before resection. The specimen was tumor tissue. The chain links TRBV6-8 to TRBJ2-5, with 9 bases aligning to TRBD2. This receptor was identified in a human donor with pancreatic ductal adenocarcinoma. The CDR3 reads CASSYGGGAAETQYF. The CDR3 nucleotides are TGTGCCAGCAGTTACGGCGGGGGGGCCGCGGAGACCCAGTACTTC.